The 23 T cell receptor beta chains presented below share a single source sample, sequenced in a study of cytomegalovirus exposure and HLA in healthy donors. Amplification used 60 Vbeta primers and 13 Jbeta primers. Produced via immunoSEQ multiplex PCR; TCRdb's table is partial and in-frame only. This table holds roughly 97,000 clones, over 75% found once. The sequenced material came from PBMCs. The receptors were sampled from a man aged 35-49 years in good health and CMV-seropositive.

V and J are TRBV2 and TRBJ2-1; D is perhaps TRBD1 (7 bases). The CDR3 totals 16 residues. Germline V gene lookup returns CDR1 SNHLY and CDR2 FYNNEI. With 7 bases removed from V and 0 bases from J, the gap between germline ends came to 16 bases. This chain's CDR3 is CASTPDRTTSYNEQFF. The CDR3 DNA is TGTGCCAGCACCCCGGACAGGACTACCTCCTACAATGAGCAGTTCTTC.

CDR3: CASSLGGGIETQYF. CDR3 DNA: TGTGCCAGCAGCTTAGGGGGGGGTATTGAGACCCAGTACTTC. The chain has TRBV7-8 and TRBJ2-5; 7 bases are shared with TRBD2. The junction had 4 bases not matched to a gene; V was cut back by 1 base and J by 5 bases. This CDR3 is 14 amino acids long. CDR1 is SGHVS, CDR2 FQNEAQ, per germline.

The CDR3 loop is CASSVIPSGDTQYF. The CDR3 coding sequence is TGTGCCAGCAGCGTAATCCCCAGCGGGGATACGCAGTATTTT. This sequence joins TRBV9 and TRBJ2-3, with TRBD2 as a possible D gene (6 bases). V lost 1 base, J lost 6 bases, and 12 bases lay in between. CDR1 and CDR2 (germline): SGDLS, YYNGEE. CDR3 length: 14 amino acids. Full variable domain (outside the CDR3, taken from reference TRBV9 and TRBJ2-3): DSGVTQTPKHLITATGQRVTLRCSPRSGDLSVYWYQQSLDQGLQFLIQYYNGEERAKGNILERFSAQQFPDLHSELNLSSLELGDSALYFCASSVIPSGDTQYFGPGTRLTVL.

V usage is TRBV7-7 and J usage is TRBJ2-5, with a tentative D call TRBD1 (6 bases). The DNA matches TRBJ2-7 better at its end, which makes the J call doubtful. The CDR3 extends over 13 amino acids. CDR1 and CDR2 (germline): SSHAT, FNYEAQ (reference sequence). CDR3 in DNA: TGTGCCAGCAGCTCAGGGGATTCCAACGAGCAGTACTTC. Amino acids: CASSSGDSNEQYF.

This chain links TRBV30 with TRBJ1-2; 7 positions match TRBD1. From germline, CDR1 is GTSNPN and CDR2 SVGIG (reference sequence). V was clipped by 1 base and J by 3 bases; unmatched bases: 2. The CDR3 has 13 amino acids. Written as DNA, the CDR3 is TGTGCCTGGAGTGCGACAGGGCACTATGGCTACACCTTC. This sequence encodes CAWSATGHYGYTF.

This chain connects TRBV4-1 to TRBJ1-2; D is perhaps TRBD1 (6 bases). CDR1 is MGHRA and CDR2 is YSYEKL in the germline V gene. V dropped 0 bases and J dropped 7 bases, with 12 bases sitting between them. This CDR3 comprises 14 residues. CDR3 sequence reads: CASSQDRQVSGYTF. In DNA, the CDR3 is TGCGCCAGCAGCCAAGATAGACAGGTTTCTGGCTACACCTTC.

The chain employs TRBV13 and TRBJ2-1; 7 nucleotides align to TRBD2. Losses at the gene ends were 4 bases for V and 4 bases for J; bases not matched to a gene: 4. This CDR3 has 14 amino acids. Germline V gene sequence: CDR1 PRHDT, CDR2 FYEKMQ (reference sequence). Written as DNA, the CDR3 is TGTGCCAGCAGCTCTCGGGAGGTTTACAATGAGCAGTTCTTC. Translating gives CASSSREVYNEQFF.

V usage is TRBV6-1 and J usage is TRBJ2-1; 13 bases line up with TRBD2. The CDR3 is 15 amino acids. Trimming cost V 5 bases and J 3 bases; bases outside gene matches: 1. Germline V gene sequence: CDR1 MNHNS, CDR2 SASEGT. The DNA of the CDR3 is TGTGCCAGCAGTAGACTAGCGGGAGGCTACAATGAGCAGTTCTTC. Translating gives CASSRLAGGYNEQFF.

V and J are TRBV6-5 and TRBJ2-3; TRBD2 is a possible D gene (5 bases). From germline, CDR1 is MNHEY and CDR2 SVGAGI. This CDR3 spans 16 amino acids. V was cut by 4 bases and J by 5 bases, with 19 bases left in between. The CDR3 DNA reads TGTGCCAGCAGTTCCTCCCTAGCCCTCGGCGGAGATACGCAGTATTTT. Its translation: CASSSSLALGGDTQYF.

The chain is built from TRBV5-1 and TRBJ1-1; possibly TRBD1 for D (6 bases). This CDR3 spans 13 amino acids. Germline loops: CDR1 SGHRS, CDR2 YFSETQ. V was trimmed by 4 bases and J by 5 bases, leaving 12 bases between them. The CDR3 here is CASSAQGRTEAFF. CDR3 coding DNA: TGCGCCAGCAGCGCCCAGGGGAGAACTGAAGCTTTCTTT.

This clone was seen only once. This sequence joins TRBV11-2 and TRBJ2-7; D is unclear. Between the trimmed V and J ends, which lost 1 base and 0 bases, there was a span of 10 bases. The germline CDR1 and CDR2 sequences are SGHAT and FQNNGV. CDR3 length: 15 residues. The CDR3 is CASSLGLSSSYEQYF. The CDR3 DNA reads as TGTGCCAGCAGCTTAGGCCTATCGAGCTCCTACGAGCAGTACTTC.

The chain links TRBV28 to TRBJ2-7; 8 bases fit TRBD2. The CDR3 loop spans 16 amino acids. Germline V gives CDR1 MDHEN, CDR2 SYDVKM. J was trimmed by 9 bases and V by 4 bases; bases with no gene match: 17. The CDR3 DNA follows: TGTGCCAGCAGTTCCCAGGCGGCGGGAGGCCTCCAGGGGCAGTACTTC. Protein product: CASSSQAAGGLQGQYF. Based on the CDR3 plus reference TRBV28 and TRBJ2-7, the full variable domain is DVKVTQSSRYLVKRTGEKVFLECVQDMDHENMFWYRQDPGLGLRLIYFSYDVKMKEKGDIPEGYSVSREKKERFSLILESASTNQTSMYLCASSSQAAGGLQGQYFGPGTRLTVT.

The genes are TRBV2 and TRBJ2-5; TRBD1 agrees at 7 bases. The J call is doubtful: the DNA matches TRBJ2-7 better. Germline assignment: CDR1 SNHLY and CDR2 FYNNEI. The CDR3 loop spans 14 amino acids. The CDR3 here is CASSLTGPSYEQYF. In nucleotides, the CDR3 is TGTGCCAGCAGTCTGACAGGGCCCTCCTACGAGCAGTACTTC.

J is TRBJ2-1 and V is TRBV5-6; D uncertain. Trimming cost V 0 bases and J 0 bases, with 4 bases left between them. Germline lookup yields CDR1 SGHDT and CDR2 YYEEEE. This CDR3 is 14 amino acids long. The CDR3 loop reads CASSLGASYNEQFF. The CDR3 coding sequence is TGTGCCAGCAGCTTGGGAGCCTCCTACAATGAGCAGTTCTTC.

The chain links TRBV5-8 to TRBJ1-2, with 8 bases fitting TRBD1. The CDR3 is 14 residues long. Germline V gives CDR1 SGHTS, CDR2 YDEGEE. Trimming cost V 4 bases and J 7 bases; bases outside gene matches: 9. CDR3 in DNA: TGTGCCAGCAGCCGAGGACAGGGTTCGGGTGGCTACACCTTC. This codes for CASSRGQGSGGYTF.

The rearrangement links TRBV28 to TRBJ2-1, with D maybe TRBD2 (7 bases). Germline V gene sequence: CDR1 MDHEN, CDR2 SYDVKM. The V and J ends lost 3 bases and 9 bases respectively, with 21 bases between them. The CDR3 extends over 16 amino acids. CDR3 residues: CASSLGAGDGRGEQFF. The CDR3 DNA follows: TGTGCCAGCAGTTTGGGGGCGGGAGATGGGAGAGGTGAGCAGTTCTTC.

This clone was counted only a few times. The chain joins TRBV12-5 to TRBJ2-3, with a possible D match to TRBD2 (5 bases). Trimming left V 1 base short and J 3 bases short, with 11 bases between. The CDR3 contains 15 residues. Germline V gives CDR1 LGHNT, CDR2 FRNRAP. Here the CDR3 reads CASGLGGGGTDTQYF. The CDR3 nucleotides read TGTGCTAGTGGTTTGGGTGGCGGAGGTACAGATACGCAGTATTTT.

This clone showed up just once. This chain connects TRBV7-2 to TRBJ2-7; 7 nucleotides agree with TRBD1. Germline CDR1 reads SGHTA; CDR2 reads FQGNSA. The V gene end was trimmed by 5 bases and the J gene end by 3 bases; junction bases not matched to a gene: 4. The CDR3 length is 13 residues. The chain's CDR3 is CASSRGQNYEQYF. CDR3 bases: TGTGCCAGCAGCCGGGGACAGAACTACGAGCAGTACTTC.

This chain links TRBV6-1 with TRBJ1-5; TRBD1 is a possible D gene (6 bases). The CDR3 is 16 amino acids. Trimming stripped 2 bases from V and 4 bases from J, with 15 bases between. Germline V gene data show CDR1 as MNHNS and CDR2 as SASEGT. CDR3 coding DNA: TGTGCCAGCAGTGAAATGGGGGGGGGCGGAAATCAGCCCCAGCATTTT. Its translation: CASSEMGGGGNQPQHF.

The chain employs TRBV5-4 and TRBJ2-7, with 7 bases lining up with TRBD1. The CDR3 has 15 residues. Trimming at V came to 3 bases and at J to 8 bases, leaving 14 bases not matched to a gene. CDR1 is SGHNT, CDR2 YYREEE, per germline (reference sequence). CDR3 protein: CASSSGKGALNQQYF. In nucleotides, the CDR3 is TGTGCCAGCAGCTCGGGGAAGGGGGCCCTGAACCAGCAGTACTTC.

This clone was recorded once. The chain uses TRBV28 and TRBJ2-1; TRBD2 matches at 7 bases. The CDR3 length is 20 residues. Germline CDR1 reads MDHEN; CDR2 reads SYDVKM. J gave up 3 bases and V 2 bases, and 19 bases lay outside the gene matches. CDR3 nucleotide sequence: TGTGCCAGCAGTTTAATCAGTTTGGGGGTAGACGGGAGGTACTACAATGAGCAGTTCTTC. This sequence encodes CASSLISLGVDGRYYNEQFF.

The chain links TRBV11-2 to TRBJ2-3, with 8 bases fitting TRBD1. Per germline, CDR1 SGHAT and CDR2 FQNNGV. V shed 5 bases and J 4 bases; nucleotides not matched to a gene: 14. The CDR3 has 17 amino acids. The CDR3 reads CASSPSRGQGAPDTQYF. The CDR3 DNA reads TGTGCCAGCAGCCCTTCCCGTGGGCAGGGGGCCCCAGATACGCAGTATTTT.

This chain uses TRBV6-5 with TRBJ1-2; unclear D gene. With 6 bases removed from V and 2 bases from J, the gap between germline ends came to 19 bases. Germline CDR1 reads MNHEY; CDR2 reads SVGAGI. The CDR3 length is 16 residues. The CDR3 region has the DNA TGTGCCAGCAGCTACGAAGAGGGCGGGTTAAACTATGGCTACACCTTC. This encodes CASSYEEGGLNYGYTF.